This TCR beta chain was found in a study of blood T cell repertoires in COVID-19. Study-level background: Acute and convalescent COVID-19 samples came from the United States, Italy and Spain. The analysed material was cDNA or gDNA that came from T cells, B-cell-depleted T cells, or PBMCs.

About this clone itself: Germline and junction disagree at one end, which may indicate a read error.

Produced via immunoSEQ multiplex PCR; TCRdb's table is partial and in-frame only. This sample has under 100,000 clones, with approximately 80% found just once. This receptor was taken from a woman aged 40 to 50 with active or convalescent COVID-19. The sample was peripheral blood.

The CDR3 spells CASAEWSGIGYF. The CDR3 DNA reads TGCGCCAGTGCGGAATGGTCAGGGATAGGGTACTTC. The chain joins TRBV5-1 to TRBJ1-2; a possible D gene is TRBD1 (5 bases). The CDR3 consists of 12 residues. Germline-derived CDR1 and CDR2 are SGHRS and YFSETQ.